The rows below give T cell receptor beta chains drawn from one sample of a study of vaccination effects on CD4 cells after COVID-19. These TCRs' antigens remain unknown. Sequenced by immunoSEQ multiplex PCR; TCRdb stores in-frame clones only, minus some. This sample yields 37,000 or so clones, of which over 65% are seen a single time; just under 15% belongs to the top ten. Sequenced material: CD4+ T cells from PBMCs cultured with HCoV-OC43 spike peptides, taken before COVID-19 vaccination. The source of these receptors is a human donor who received a COVID-19 vaccine. Both conserved end residues are trimmed from each CDR3. For some rows the clone size is stated as once, few or many, or as a class when expanded; others skip it.

j_gene: TRBJ2-2; v_gene: TRBV4-2; abundance: few; CDR3aa: ASSGTSGGTGELF
j_gene: TRBJ2-7; v_gene: TRBV12-5; abundance: few; CDR3aa: ASGSDGKVYEQY
j_gene: TRBJ2-7; v_gene: TRBV27; abundance: NA; CDR3aa: ASSSPGSSYEQY
j_gene: TRBJ2-3; v_gene: TRBV12-3/TRBV12-4; abundance: NA; CDR3aa: ASSFFLADTQY
j_gene: TRBJ1-4; v_gene: TRBV27; abundance: NA; CDR3aa: ASTTYRGGKLF
j_gene: TRBJ2-3; v_gene: TRBV7-7; abundance: NA; CDR3aa: ASSLGLAGGADTQY
j_gene: TRBJ2-1; v_gene: TRBV20-1; abundance: NA; CDR3aa: SASGQYEQF
j_gene: TRBJ2-2; v_gene: TRBV23-1; abundance: NA; CDR3aa: ASSQSRWDRGLPEYPGELF
j_gene: TRBJ2-2; v_gene: TRBV24-1; abundance: NA; CDR3aa: ATSDGGPPGELF
j_gene: TRBJ1-5; v_gene: TRBV2; abundance: NA; CDR3aa: ASSGDIQPQH
j_gene: TRBJ1-2; v_gene: TRBV28; abundance: NA; CDR3aa: ASIASPAGIYGYT
j_gene: TRBJ1-2; v_gene: TRBV5-5; abundance: NA; CDR3aa: ASSRNSYGYT
j_gene: TRBJ2-5; v_gene: TRBV21-1; abundance: NA; CDR3aa: ASMDRGAVETQY
j_gene: TRBJ2-5; v_gene: TRBV6-5; abundance: NA; CDR3aa: ASRAATEKQETQY
j_gene: TRBJ2-7; v_gene: TRBV5-5; abundance: few; CDR3aa: ASSSDRYYEQY
j_gene: TRBJ2-5; v_gene: TRBV29-1; abundance: NA; CDR3aa: STIRTSGGETQY
j_gene: TRBJ2-1; v_gene: TRBV11-3; abundance: few; CDR3aa: ASSSDPNNEQF
j_gene: TRBJ2-7; v_gene: TRBV5-1; abundance: NA; CDR3aa: ASSLGQEAHEQY
j_gene: TRBJ2-1; v_gene: TRBV7-8; abundance: NA; CDR3aa: ASSLGLNVYNEQF
j_gene: TRBJ1-3; v_gene: TRBV6-6; abundance: few; CDR3aa: ASRPGGFGNTIY
j_gene: TRBJ1-3; v_gene: TRBV5-1; abundance: NA; CDR3aa: ASSVTGSSGNTIY
j_gene: TRBJ2-7; v_gene: TRBV21-1; abundance: few; CDR3aa: ASRHTSGRASEQY
j_gene: TRBJ2-1; v_gene: TRBV7-8; abundance: NA; CDR3aa: ASSLAYKSYNEQF
j_gene: TRBJ1-5; v_gene: TRBV6-5; abundance: few; CDR3aa: ASSPPGGGQPQH
j_gene: TRBJ2-7; v_gene: TRBV7-9; abundance: NA; CDR3aa: ASSLAEARYEQY
j_gene: TRBJ2-7; v_gene: TRBV5-6; abundance: once; CDR3aa: ASSFGGEREQY
j_gene: TRBJ2-1; v_gene: TRBV4-2; abundance: NA; CDR3aa: ASSHGTGEVANEQF
j_gene: TRBJ1-1; v_gene: TRBV9; abundance: NA; CDR3aa: ASSVVAGNTEAF
j_gene: TRBJ1-6; v_gene: TRBV6-5; abundance: NA; CDR3aa: ASRPGGLGSPLH